This TCR beta chain was found in a study of cytomegalovirus exposure and HLA in healthy donors. Study conclusions and caveats: Among the CMV-associated chains, a few were confirmed in vitro as specific for CMV antigens. Previous analysis showed most TCR beta V segments were productive about 87% or about 30% of the time. TCR beta sequences numbering around 15,000 were associated with HLA alleles at 0.05 false discovery rate in a later analysis.

With respect to this clone: The antigen is not known.

Primers: 60 Vbeta forward and 13 Jbeta reverse. Libraries were prepared by immunoSEQ multiplex PCR; TCRdb keeps only in-frame clonotypes and omits some of them. Counted here are roughly 89,000 clones, approximately 80% occurring once; the ten biggest clones make up 2% to 2.5%. Sequencing used PBMCs. This TCR came from a man aged 18 to 30 in good health and CMV-seronegative.

The CDR3: CASVGQERRGTEAFF. Written as DNA, the CDR3 is TGTGCCAGCGTTGGGCAAGAAAGGCGGGGGACTGAAGCTTTCTTT. The V and J genes are TRBV11-2 and TRBJ1-1; TRBD1 might be the D (5 bases). Looked up from germline, CDR1 is SGHAT and CDR2 is FQNNGV. Trimming took off 8 bases at V and 5 bases at J, with 21 bases between the two ends. The CDR3 has 15 residues.